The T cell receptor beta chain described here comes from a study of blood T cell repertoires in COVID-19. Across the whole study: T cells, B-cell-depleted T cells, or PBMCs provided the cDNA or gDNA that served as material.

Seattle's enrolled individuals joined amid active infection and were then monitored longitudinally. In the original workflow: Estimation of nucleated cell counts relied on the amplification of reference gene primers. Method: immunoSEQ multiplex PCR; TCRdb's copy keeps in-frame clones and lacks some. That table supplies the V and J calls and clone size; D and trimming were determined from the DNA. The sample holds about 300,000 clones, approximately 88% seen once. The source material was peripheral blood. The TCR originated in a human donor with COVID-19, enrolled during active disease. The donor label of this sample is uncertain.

The CDR3 region has the DNA TGTGCCAGCAGTTATCGACAGGGACGGCAGTACTTC. Translation: CASSYRQGRQYF. The V gene is TRBV6-5, the J gene TRBJ2-5; 7 nucleotides agree with TRBD1. CDR3 length: 12 amino acids. Per germline, CDR1 MNHEY and CDR2 SVGAGI. After removal of 3 bases from V and 11 bases from J, the junction contained 6 bases not matched to a gene.